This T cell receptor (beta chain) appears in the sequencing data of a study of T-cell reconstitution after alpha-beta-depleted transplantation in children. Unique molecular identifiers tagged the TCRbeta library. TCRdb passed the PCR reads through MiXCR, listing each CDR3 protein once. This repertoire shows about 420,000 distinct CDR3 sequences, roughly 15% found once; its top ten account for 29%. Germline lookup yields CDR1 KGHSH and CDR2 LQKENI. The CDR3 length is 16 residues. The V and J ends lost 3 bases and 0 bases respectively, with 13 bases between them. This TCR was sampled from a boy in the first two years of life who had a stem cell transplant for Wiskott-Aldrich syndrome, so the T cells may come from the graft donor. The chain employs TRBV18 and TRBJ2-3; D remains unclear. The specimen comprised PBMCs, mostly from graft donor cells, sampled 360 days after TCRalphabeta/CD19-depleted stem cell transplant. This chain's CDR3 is CASSPTLPASTDTQYF. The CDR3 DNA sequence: TGTGCCAGCTCACCGACCTTGCCAGCCAGCACAGATACGCAGTATTTT. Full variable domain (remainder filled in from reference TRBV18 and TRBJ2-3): NAGVMQNPRHLVRRRGQEARLRCSPMKGHSHVYWYRQLPEEGLKFMVYLQKENIIDESGMPKERFSAEFPKEGPSILRIQQVVRGDSAAYFCASSPTLPASTDTQYFGPGTRLTVL.